Listed below are T cell receptor beta chains from one sample, sequenced in a study of T cell repertoires in cytomegalovirus infection. Via MiXCR, TCRdb re-called the reads, giving one row per CDR3 protein. The sample contains fewer than 250,000 distinct CDR3 sequences, around 12% of which appear only once. Input material: PBMCs. The receptors shown here come from a human donor in good health (CMV status not recorded). Some clones in this sample may be carry-over from other donors' samples. Each CDR3 is given with its conserved first and last residue. D genes are given only for firm matches. Clone size is given for some rows only: seen once, a few or many times, or a class if the clone is expanded.

CDR3 protein: CASSPRRGGYEQYF
CDR3 DNA: TGTGCCAGCAGCCCCCGTAGAGGGGGATACGAGCAGTACTTC
clone size: many
J gene: TRBJ2-7
V gene: TRBV7-2
CDR3 length: 14
D gene: NA

CDR3 protein: CASSFIRELNTEAFF
CDR3 DNA: TGTGCCAGCAGTTTCATAAGGGAGTTGAACACTGAAGCTTTCTTT
clone size: many
J gene: TRBJ1-1
V gene: TRBV28
CDR3 length: 15
D gene: NA

CDR3 protein: CASSESPRGLYEQYF
CDR3 DNA: TGCGCCAGCAGTGAATCGCCCCGGGGGCTCTACGAGCAGTACTTC
clone size: few
J gene: TRBJ2-7
V gene: TRBV10-2
CDR3 length: 15
D gene: NA

CDR3 protein: CASSLNRVANVLTF
CDR3 DNA: TGTGCCAGCAGCTTAAACAGGGTGGCCAACGTCCTGACTTTC
clone size: NA
J gene: TRBJ2-6
V gene: TRBV7-3
CDR3 length: 14
D gene: NA

CDR3 protein: CASSRTSGGASREQYF
CDR3 DNA: TGTGCCAGCAGCCGGACTAGCGGGGGGGCCTCTCGCGAGCAGTACTTC
clone size: many
J gene: TRBJ2-7
V gene: TRBV7-2
CDR3 length: 16
D gene: TRBD2

CDR3 protein: CASSSGTGGNEQFF
CDR3 DNA: TGTGCCAGCAGCTCCGGGACAGGGGGGAATGAGCAGTTCTTC
clone size: NA
J gene: TRBJ2-1
V gene: TRBV6-4
CDR3 length: 14
D gene: TRBD1

CDR3 protein: CASSPSGTQETQYF
CDR3 DNA: TGTGCCAGCAGCCCTAGCGGAACTCAAGAGACCCAGTACTTC
clone size: NA
J gene: TRBJ2-5
V gene: TRBV5-5
CDR3 length: 14
D gene: TRBD2

CDR3 protein: CASSPWGGGNQPQHF
CDR3 DNA: TGTGCCAGCAGCCCTTGGGGAGGGGGCAATCAGCCCCAGCATTTT
clone size: few
J gene: TRBJ1-5
V gene: TRBV12-3/TRBV12-4
CDR3 length: 15
D gene: NA

CDR3 protein: CSAPPRASLGETQYF
CDR3 DNA: TGCAGTGCACCCCCCCGCGCCTCTCTGGGGGAGACCCAGTACTTC
clone size: many
J gene: TRBJ2-5
V gene: TRBV20-1
CDR3 length: 15
D gene: NA

CDR3 protein: CASSSLGTSGNEQFF
CDR3 DNA: TGCGCCAGCAGCTCCCTCGGGACTAGCGGGAATGAGCAGTTCTTC
clone size: few
J gene: TRBJ2-1
V gene: TRBV4-3
CDR3 length: 15
D gene: TRBD2

CDR3 protein: CASSIRKAGTGPYNEQFF
CDR3 DNA: TGTGCCAGTAGTATAAGGAAGGCCGGGACAGGGCCGTACAATGAGCAGTTCTTC
clone size: few
J gene: TRBJ2-1
V gene: TRBV19
CDR3 length: 18
D gene: TRBD1

CDR3 protein: CASSPPVGDSVTGNTIYF
CDR3 DNA: TGTGCCAGCTCACCACCGGTTGGGGATTCGGTAACTGGAAACACCATATATTTT
clone size: few
J gene: TRBJ1-3
V gene: TRBV18
CDR3 length: 18
D gene: NA

CDR3 protein: CASSPRQGLPGANVLTF
CDR3 DNA: TGTGCCAGCAGCCCCCGACAGGGGTTGCCTGGGGCCAACGTCCTGACTTTC
clone size: NA
J gene: TRBJ2-6
V gene: TRBV3-1
CDR3 length: 17
D gene: TRBD1

CDR3 protein: CASSVRFQGAGEKLFF
CDR3 DNA: TGTGCCAGCAGTGTCCGCTTCCAGGGGGCTGGTGAAAAACTGTTTTTT
clone size: many
J gene: TRBJ1-4
V gene: TRBV6-1
CDR3 length: 16
D gene: TRBD1

CDR3 protein: CSARGGIGSYEQYF
CDR3 DNA: TGCAGTGCTAGGGGCGGGATTGGGTCCTACGAGCAGTACTTC
clone size: many
J gene: TRBJ2-7
V gene: TRBV20-1
CDR3 length: 14
D gene: NA

CDR3 protein: CSVESIEAFF
CDR3 DNA: TGCAGCGTTGAGAGCATCGAAGCTTTCTTT
clone size: few
J gene: TRBJ1-1
V gene: TRBV29-1
CDR3 length: 10
D gene: NA

CDR3 protein: CASRRLAGGADTQYF
CDR3 DNA: TGTGCCAGCAGGAGACTAGCGGGAGGGGCAGATACGCAGTATTTT
clone size: NA
J gene: TRBJ2-3
V gene: TRBV2
CDR3 length: 15
D gene: TRBD2

CDR3 protein: CASSFMRAEDTQYF
CDR3 DNA: TGCGCCAGCAGCTTCATGCGAGCTGAAGATACGCAGTATTTT
clone size: few
J gene: TRBJ2-3
V gene: TRBV5-1
CDR3 length: 14
D gene: NA

CDR3 protein: CASSPEGEPSNYGYTF
CDR3 DNA: TGTGCCAGCAGCCCCGAGGGGGAGCCATCTAACTATGGCTACACCTTC
clone size: many
J gene: TRBJ1-2
V gene: TRBV7-3
CDR3 length: 16
D gene: NA

CDR3 protein: CASSLGRTNTEAFF
CDR3 DNA: TGTGCCAGCAGCTTAGGGAGAACTAACACTGAAGCTTTCTTT
clone size: many
J gene: TRBJ1-1
V gene: TRBV7-2
CDR3 length: 14
D gene: NA

CDR3 protein: CASSLDSRLQETQYF
CDR3 DNA: TGTGCCAGCAGCTTAGATTCTCGGCTTCAAGAGACCCAGTACTTC
clone size: few
J gene: TRBJ2-5
V gene: TRBV7-6
CDR3 length: 15
D gene: NA

CDR3 protein: CASSQEGGSGVEQFF
CDR3 DNA: TGTGCCAGCAGCCAAGAAGGGGGTAGCGGGGTAGAGCAGTTCTTC
clone size: few
J gene: TRBJ2-1
V gene: TRBV4-1
CDR3 length: 15
D gene: TRBD2

CDR3 protein: CASQEDMANTGELFF
CDR3 DNA: TGTGCCAGTCAAGAGGACATGGCGAACACCGGGGAGCTGTTTTTT
clone size: once
J gene: TRBJ2-2
V gene: TRBV2
CDR3 length: 15
D gene: NA

CDR3 protein: CASSQGPLMEQYF
CDR3 DNA: TGTGCCAGCTCCCAGGGGCCCCTTATGGAGCAGTACTTC
clone size: many
J gene: TRBJ2-7
V gene: TRBV11-3
CDR3 length: 13
D gene: NA

CDR3 protein: CSADRAGGYTF
CDR3 DNA: TGCAGCGCCGACAGGGCCGGTGGCTACACCTTC
clone size: NA
J gene: TRBJ1-2
V gene: TRBV29-1
CDR3 length: 11
D gene: TRBD1